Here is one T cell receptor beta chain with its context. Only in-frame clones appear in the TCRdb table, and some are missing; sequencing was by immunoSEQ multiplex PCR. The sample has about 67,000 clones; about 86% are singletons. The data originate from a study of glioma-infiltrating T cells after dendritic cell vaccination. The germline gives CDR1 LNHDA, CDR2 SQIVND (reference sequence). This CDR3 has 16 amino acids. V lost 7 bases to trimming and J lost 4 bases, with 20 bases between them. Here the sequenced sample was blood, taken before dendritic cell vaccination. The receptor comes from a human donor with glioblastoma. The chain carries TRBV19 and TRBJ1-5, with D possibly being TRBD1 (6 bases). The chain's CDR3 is CASTYGRGAGNQPQHF. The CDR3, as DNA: TGTGCCAGTACCTATGGCCGGGGGGCAGGGAATCAGCCCCAGCATTTT.